The 17 T cell receptor beta chains in this list originate from one sample, sequenced in a study of shared clonotypes between healthy human individuals. Libraries were prepared by immunoSEQ multiplex PCR; TCRdb keeps only in-frame clonotypes and omits some of them. The sample contains some 1,900,000 clones, around 96% of which appear only once. Only CD45RO-negative cells positively selected for CCR7 counted as naive CD8 cells, so terminally differentiated effector memory CD45RA+ cells were excluded. Specimen: naive CD8+ T cells sorted from blood. Source of these receptors: a man between 18 and 29 years old in good health.

This chain links TRBV27 with TRBJ2-7; 8 nucleotides line up with TRBD1. The CDR3 covers 16 residues. J lost 0 bases, V lost 4 bases, and 8 bases had no gene match. The germline gives CDR1 MNHEY, CDR2 SMNVEV (reference sequence). The CDR3 nucleotides read TGTGCCAGCAGTTCCGTGACCGGGACAGGCTCCTACGAGCAGTACTTC. Translating it yields CASSSVTGTGSYEQYF.

J is TRBJ2-7 and V is TRBV2; 9 nucleotides match TRBD1. The ends lost 7 bases at V and 3 bases at J; junction bases unmatched: 7. The CDR3 consists of 14 residues. Germline loops: CDR1 SNHLY, CDR2 FYNNEI. CDR3 DNA: TGTGCCAGCATCCGGACAGGGGAGGGCTACGAGCAGTACTTC. This sequence encodes CASIRTGEGYEQYF.

J is TRBJ2-1 and V is TRBV7-9, with D tentatively TRBD1 or TRBD2 (5 bases each). Trimming cost V 5 bases and J 3 bases, with 20 bases left between them. Germline V gives CDR1 SEHNR, CDR2 FQNEAQ (reference sequence). The CDR3 consists of 17 residues. The CDR3 spells CASSPGQEGKIYNEQFF. DNA of the CDR3: TGTGCCAGCAGCCCGGGCCAAGAGGGGAAGATCTACAATGAGCAGTTCTTC.

Note on this clone: At the DNA level, this CDR3 is encoded by other sequences in the same sample as well. The CDR3 sequence is CASSLPGPAYEQYF. CDR3 bases: TGTGCCAGCAGCCTCCCGGGGCCTGCCTACGAGCAGTACTTC. The V gene is TRBV7-9, the J gene TRBJ2-7; the D gene could be TRBD1 or TRBD2 (5 bases each). Trimming removed 5 bases from V and 2 bases from J, with 13 bases in between. The CDR3 totals 14 residues. The germline CDR1 and CDR2 sequences are SEHNR and FQNEAQ (reference sequence).

This chain connects TRBV6-1 to TRBJ2-3; perhaps TRBD2 as D (5 bases). This CDR3 has 14 residues. Per germline, CDR1 MNHNS and CDR2 SASEGT. Trimming stripped 7 bases from V and 1 base from J, with 12 bases between. CDR3 nucleotides: TGTGCCAGCATTCAGCTCGGGGGCACAGATACGCAGTATTTT. Encoded protein: CASIQLGGTDTQYF.

The rearrangement joins TRBV4-1 to TRBJ1-4; D may be TRBD1 (6 bases). V shed 0 bases and J shed 6 bases, with 14 bases lying between them. This CDR3 comprises 16 residues. Germline lookup yields CDR1 MGHRA and CDR2 YSYEKL. CDR3 DNA: TGCGCCAGCAGCCAAGAGCCAGGGGCTCTTGATGAAAAACTGTTTTTT. Translation: CASSQEPGALDEKLFF.

This clone was picked up one time. The chain links TRBV28 to TRBJ1-6; perhaps TRBD1 as D (6 bases). The CDR3 loop spans 20 amino acids. The germline CDR1 and CDR2 sequences are MDHEN and SYDVKM. Trimming took off 2 bases at V and 0 bases at J, with 20 bases between the two ends. The CDR3 DNA reads TGTGCCAGCAGTTTACAGTTGACAGGACACCCAAGCTCCTATAATTCACCCCTCCACTTT. Translation: CASSLQLTGHPSSYNSPLHF.

The genes are TRBV18 and TRBJ1-1; D perhaps matches TRBD1 (6 bases). V lost 3 bases and J lost 6, with 11 bases in between. The CDR3 has 13 amino acids. The V gene's germline CDR1 is KGHSH and CDR2 LQKENI. The CDR3 nucleotides are TGTGCCAGCTCACCGGTAGGGGGAGCTGAAGCTTTCTTT. Protein sequence: CASSPVGGAEAFF. The entire variable domain, with the rest obtained from reference TRBV18 and TRBJ1-1, is as follows: NAGVMQNPRHLVRRRGQEARLRCSPMKGHSHVYWYRQLPEEGLKFMVYLQKENIIDESGMPKERFSAEFPKEGPSILRIQQVVRGDSAAYFCASSPVGGAEAFFGQGTRLTVV.

The chain carries TRBV5-1 and TRBJ1-2; the D gene is possibly TRBD1 (5 bases). This CDR3 comprises 16 residues. Per the germline V gene, CDR1 is SGHRS and CDR2 is YFSETQ. V lost 4 bases to trimming and J lost 4 bases, with 20 bases between them. Here the CDR3 DNA reads TGCGCCAGCAGCACCGAATTCGGTGACAGAATCTATGGCTACACCTTC. This sequence encodes CASSTEFGDRIYGYTF.

V gene TRBV6-5 combines with J gene TRBJ2-7; D possibly corresponds to TRBD2 (6 bases). Germline V lookup: CDR1 MNHEY, CDR2 SVGAGI. With 4 bases removed from V and 5 bases from J, the gap between germline ends came to 15 bases. The CDR3 loop spans 14 amino acids. CDR3 region: CASSSLGGKNEQYF. For the CDR3, the DNA is TGTGCCAGCAGTTCATTAGGCGGGAAGAACGAGCAGTACTTC.

The V call is TRBV21-1, the J call TRBJ2-5; the D call in the table, TRBD2, was not verified against the DNA. TRBV21-1 is described as a pseudogene. The CDR3 runs to 21 residues. In nucleotides, the CDR3 is TGTGCCAGCAGCAAAATGGGCGGGACTAGCGGGAGATTCCGTGTGAAAGAGACCCAGTACTTC. It encodes CASSKMGGTSGRFRVKETQYF.

The chain employs TRBV7-6 and TRBJ2-3, with D possibly being TRBD1 or TRBD2 (7 bases each). CDR1 is SGHVS, CDR2 FNYEAQ, per germline. V lost 5 bases and J lost 5, with 11 bases in between. This CDR3 is 13 amino acids long. CDR3 protein: CASSPGGGDTQYF. The CDR3 DNA is TGTGCCAGCAGCCCAGGGGGGGGAGATACGCAGTATTTT.

The chain links TRBV7-9 to TRBJ2-7; D might be TRBD2 (6 bases). Germline V lookup: CDR1 SEHNR, CDR2 FQNEAQ (reference sequence). The CDR3 has 14 amino acids. V gave up 5 bases and J gave up 2 bases, with 13 bases separating them. CDR3 bases: TGTGCCAGCAGCCCAAGGGACTCAGCCTACGAGCAGTACTTC. Translating gives CASSPRDSAYEQYF.

V usage is TRBV27 and J usage is TRBJ1-4; D remains unclear. The CDR3 is 17 amino acids. The germline gives CDR1 MNHEY, CDR2 SMNVEV (reference sequence). Trimming stripped 2 bases from V and 0 bases from J, with 13 bases between. The CDR3 DNA reads TGTGCCAGCAGTTTAGGACGAGAGACCTCAACTAATGAAAAACTGTTTTTT. Its protein is CASSLGRETSTNEKLFF.

The table lists this clone with a count of one. This CDR3 reads CASSPTGGTEAFF. The CDR3 DNA follows: TGTGCCAGCAGCCCCACAGGGGGCACTGAAGCTTTCTTT. This chain connects TRBV7-8 to TRBJ1-1; 8 positions match TRBD1. The CDR3 length is 13 residues. Unmatched junction bases numbered 3, after V lost 5 bases and J lost 4 bases. CDR1 and CDR2 from the germline V gene are SGHVS and FQNEAQ.

The gene calls are TRBV25-1 and TRBJ2-7, with TRBD2 identical over 7 bases. Unmatched junction bases numbered 6, after V lost 3 bases and J lost 4 bases. CDR1 is MGHDK and CDR2 is SYGVNS in the germline V gene. This CDR3 is built from 14 residues. This CDR3 reads CASSDGGGGYEQYF. The CDR3 bases are TGTGCCAGCAGTGATGGGGGGGGTGGATACGAGCAGTACTTC.

Details on this clone: Other DNA sequences within the sample encode an identical CDR3. This sequence joins TRBV20-1 and TRBJ1-2; unclear D gene. V was cut by 3 bases and J by 4 bases, with 6 bases left in between. The CDR3 length is 11 residues. From germline, CDR1 is DFQATT and CDR2 SNEGSKA (reference sequence). This CDR3 is CSARDPYGYTF. DNA of the CDR3: TGCAGTGCTAGGGACCCCTATGGCTACACCTTC.